Listed here are 11 T cell receptor beta chains from one sample, sequenced in a study of cytomegalovirus exposure and HLA in healthy donors. With 60 Vbeta and 13 Jbeta primers, the PCR was carried out. TCRdb's copy holds only in-frame clones and misses some; the assay was immunoSEQ multiplex PCR. Of fewer than 350,000 clones listed, about 90% are singletons. The source material was PBMCs. The source of these receptors is a woman aged 18-30 years in good health and CMV-seronegative.

This sequence joins TRBV5-1 and TRBJ2-1; 10 positions agree with TRBD1. The CDR3 spans 15 residues. Germline CDR1 SGHRS, CDR2 YFSETQ. Trimming cost V 4 bases and J 2 bases; bases outside gene matches: 3. This CDR3 is CASSPGTGAYNEQFF. The CDR3 DNA follows: TGCGCCAGCAGCCCTGGGACAGGGGCCTACAATGAGCAGTTCTTC.

The chain carries TRBV27 and TRBJ1-1; 7 bases match TRBD1. Germline CDR1 reads MNHEY; CDR2 reads SMNVEV (reference sequence). The CDR3 is made up of 12 amino acids. V shed 6 bases, J shed 14 bases, and the junction held 12 bases outside the gene matches. CDR3 DNA: TGTGCCAGCAGCCGGGACAGTTCGGTAGCCTTCTTT. Its translation is CASSRDSSVAFF.

Only one count was recorded for this clone. V gene TRBV20-1 combines with J gene TRBJ2-7; unclear D gene. The length of the CDR3 is 11 residues. Germline loops: CDR1 DFQATT, CDR2 SNEGSKA (reference sequence). Trimming pared 5 bases from V and 6 bases from J, leaving 11 bases between. This chain's CDR3 is CSAYTPPEQYF. In nucleotides, the CDR3 is TGCAGTGCTTACACCCCTCCCGAGCAGTACTTC.

This rearrangement joins TRBV27 to TRBJ1-2; D uncertain. Deletions cut 2 bases from V and 0 bases from J, with 16 bases between. Germline loops: CDR1 MNHEY, CDR2 SMNVEV (reference sequence). The CDR3 is made up of 17 amino acids. The CDR3 DNA sequence: TGTGCCAGCAGTTTAAATAGTGGGTGGGGAGCTAACTATGGCTACACCTTC. Its translation is CASSLNSGWGANYGYTF.

J is TRBJ2-7 and V is TRBV25-1; unclear D gene. Germline values: CDR1 MGHDK, CDR2 SYGVNS. V lost 2 bases to trimming and J lost 6 bases, with 17 bases between them. The CDR3 spans 15 residues. Here the CDR3 reads CASSETFSNRGEQYF. The DNA for the CDR3 is TGTGCCAGCAGTGAAACATTTTCGAACCGCGGCGAGCAGTACTTC.

The chain links TRBV7-8 to TRBJ1-3; D is unclear. The CDR3 totals 16 residues. Germline CDR1 SGHVS, CDR2 FQNEAQ. Between the trimmed V and J ends, which lost 5 bases and 0 bases, there was a span of 14 bases. This CDR3 is CASSPNEFLSGNTIYF. CDR3 nucleotide sequence: TGTGCCAGCAGCCCAAACGAGTTTCTCTCTGGAAACACCATATATTTT.

The chain combines TRBV5-4 with TRBJ1-1; 7 bases map to TRBD1. The CDR3 consists of 15 residues. V shed 5 bases and J 1 base; nucleotides not matched to a gene: 8. Germline CDR1 reads SGHNT; CDR2 reads YYREEE (reference sequence). For the CDR3, the DNA is TGTGCCAGCAGGCCCAACAGGGGAGGGAACACTGAAGCTTTCTTT. Translating it yields CASRPNRGGNTEAFF. The full variable domain, its missing parts supplied by reference TRBV5-4 and TRBJ1-1, is ETGVTQSPTHLIKTRGQQVTLRCSSQSGHNTVSWYQQALGQGPQFIFQYYREEENGRGNFPPRFSGLQFPNYSSELNVNALELDDSALYLCASRPNRGGNTEAFFGQGTRLTVV.

The CDR3 loop is CASSSGDRAYGYTF. Here the CDR3 DNA reads TGTGCCAGCAGTTCTGGGGACAGGGCATATGGCTACACCTTC. The chain uses TRBV27 and TRBJ1-2; TRBD1 agrees at 9 bases. Germline assignment: CDR1 MNHEY and CDR2 SMNVEV (reference sequence). Trimming at V came to 4 bases and at J to 5 bases, leaving 5 bases not matched to a gene. CDR3 size: 14 residues.

This clone was recorded only once. The rearrangement joins TRBV5-1 to TRBJ1-1; 8 bases are a match to TRBD1. CDR3 length equals 15 residues. Unmatched junction bases numbered 8, after V lost 4 bases and J lost 3 bases. CDR1 and CDR2 (germline): SGHRS, YFSETQ. In DNA, the CDR3 is TGCGCCAGCAGCGCCCGGACAGGGAGCGACACTGAAGCTTTCTTT. Translating it yields CASSARTGSDTEAFF.

The J gene is TRBJ1-2, the V gene TRBV30; D gene uncertain. Trimming removed 3 bases at V and 8 bases at J, with 10 bases between. CDR1 and CDR2 (germline): GTSNPN, SVGIG (reference sequence). CDR3 length equals 11 residues. CDR3 in DNA: TGTGCCTGGAGGGAGGTTCTAGGCTACACCTTC. Protein product: CAWREVLGYTF.

The gene calls are TRBV27 and TRBJ2-2, with D perhaps matching TRBD2 (6 bases). Germline V gives CDR1 MNHEY, CDR2 SMNVEV (reference sequence). The V gene lost 3 bases and the J gene lost 6 bases, with 20 bases spanning the gap. This CDR3 is built from 17 residues. For the CDR3, the DNA is TGTGCCAGCAGTTTCTTCGGGGGAGGATTAAGGGCCGGGGAGCTGTTTTTT. Translated: CASSFFGGGLRAGELFF.